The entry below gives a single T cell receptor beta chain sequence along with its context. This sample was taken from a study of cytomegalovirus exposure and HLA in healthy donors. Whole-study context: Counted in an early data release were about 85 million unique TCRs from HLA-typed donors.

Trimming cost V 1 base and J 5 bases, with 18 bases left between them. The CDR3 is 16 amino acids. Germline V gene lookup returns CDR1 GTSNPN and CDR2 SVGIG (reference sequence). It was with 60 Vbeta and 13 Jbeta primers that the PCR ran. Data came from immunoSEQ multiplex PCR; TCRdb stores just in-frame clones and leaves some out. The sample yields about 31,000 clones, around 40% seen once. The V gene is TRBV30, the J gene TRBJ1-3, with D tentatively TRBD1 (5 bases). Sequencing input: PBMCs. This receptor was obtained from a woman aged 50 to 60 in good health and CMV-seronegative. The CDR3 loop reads CAWSDPSLGGRNTIYF. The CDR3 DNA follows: TGTGCCTGGAGTGACCCCTCCTTGGGGGGTAGAAACACCATATATTTT.